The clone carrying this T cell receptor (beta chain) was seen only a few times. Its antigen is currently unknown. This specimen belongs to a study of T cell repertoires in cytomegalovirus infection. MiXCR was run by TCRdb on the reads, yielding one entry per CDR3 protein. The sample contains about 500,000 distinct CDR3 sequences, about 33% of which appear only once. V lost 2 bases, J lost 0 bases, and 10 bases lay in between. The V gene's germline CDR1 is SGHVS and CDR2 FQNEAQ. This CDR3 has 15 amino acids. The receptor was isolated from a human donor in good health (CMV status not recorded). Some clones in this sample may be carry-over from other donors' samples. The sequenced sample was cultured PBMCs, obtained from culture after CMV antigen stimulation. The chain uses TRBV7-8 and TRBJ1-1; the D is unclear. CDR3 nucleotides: TGTGCCAGCAGCTTAAGTTTACCCTTGAACACTGAAGCTTTCTTT. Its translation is CASSLSLPLNTEAFF.